Listed below are T cell receptor beta chains from one sample, sequenced in a study of blood T cell repertoires in COVID-19. Libraries were prepared by immunoSEQ multiplex PCR; TCRdb keeps only in-frame clonotypes and omits some of them. Among around 290,000 clones listed, 85% to 90% were seen once. Sequenced input: PBMCs or T cells enriched from blood (not recorded which). These receptors originate from a woman in her sixties or seventies in a cohort exposed to, infected with or recovered from COVID-19 (not recorded which). CDR3s include the opening cysteine and the closing phenylalanine or tryptophan. A D gene is named only where the DNA matches it firmly. Only part of the rows carry a size: once, few, many, or a class if the clone is expanded.

clone size,J gene,D gene,V gene,CDR3 DNA,CDR3 protein
-,TRBJ2-3,-,TRBV20-1,TGCAGTGCTAGTGCCTGGGGCACCTCTAGCACAGATACGCAGTATTTT,CSASAWGTSSTDTQYF
-,TRBJ2-5,TRBD1,TRBV28,TGTGCCAGCAGTTTCTGGGACAGGAAGACCCAGTACTTC,CASSFWDRKTQYF
once,TRBJ1-3,-,TRBV4-1,TGCGCCAGCAGCCAAGTGTCGAGCTCTGGAAACACCATATATTTT,CASSQVSSSGNTIYF
once,TRBJ2-5,TRBD2,TRBV7-9,TGTGCCAGCAGCGCGGGACTAGCGGAAGAGACCCAGTACTTC,CASSAGLAEETQYF
-,TRBJ1-5,-,TRBV19,TGTGCCAGTAGTATTTCGGCAGGCCTATATAGCAATCAGCCCCAGCATTTT,CASSISAGLYSNQPQHF
once,TRBJ2-7,TRBD1,TRBV27,TGTGCCAGCAGTGGGACAGACCAAGCCTACGAGCAGTACTTC,CASSGTDQAYEQYF
-,TRBJ2-7,-,TRBV27,TGTGCCAGCAGTTTTTGGAGGGGTGTGGAAGAGCAGTACTTC,CASSFWRGVEEQYF
once,TRBJ1-1,-,TRBV28,TGTGCCAGCAGTTTTGGGGGCACAGGGTCCCCTGAAGCTTTCTTT,CASSFGGTGSPEAFF
-,TRBJ1-2,TRBD1,TRBV28,TGTGCCAGCAGGAGACAGGGCAGCTATGGCTACACCTTC,CASRRQGSYGYTF
-,TRBJ2-3,TRBD2,TRBV11-2,TGTGCCAGCAGCTTACCCCTGCGACTAGCGGGGAAAGATACGCAGTATTTT,CASSLPLRLAGKDTQYF
-,TRBJ2-1,TRBD2,TRBV7-6,TGTGCCAGCAGCTCCCCGGCGGGAGGGTCCTACAATGAGCAGTTCTTC,CASSSPAGGSYNEQFF
-,TRBJ1-1,TRBD1,TRBV5-4,TGTGCCAGCAGCTGGTGGACAGGGAACACTGAAGCTTTCTTT,CASSWWTGNTEAFF
-,TRBJ1-3,-,TRBV4-1,TGCGCCAGCAGCCAAGATCGCACAGGGATACGGGTACGGAGCTCGGGAAACACCATATATTTT,CASSQDRTGIRVRSSGNTIYF
-,TRBJ1-5,TRBD1,TRBV2,TGTGCCAGCAGACAGGGGGAGGATCAGCCCCAGCATTTT,CASRQGEDQPQHF
-,TRBJ2-7,-,TRBV30,TGTGCCTGGCCTGCCTACGAGCAGTACTTC,CAWPAYEQYF
-,TRBJ2-5,TRBD2,TRBV4-2,TGTGCCAGCAGCCAAACTCTAGCGGGAGGGACCCAAGAGACCCAGTACTTC,CASSQTLAGGTQETQYF
-,TRBJ2-1,TRBD2,TRBV7-9,TGTGCCAGCAGCTTAGGTTGGGGGGGAGCAAATGAGCAGTTCTTC,CASSLGWGGANEQFF
-,TRBJ1-2,TRBD1,TRBV28,TGTGCCAGCTATACCCAGGGGGCACACTATGGCTACACCTTC,CASYTQGAHYGYTF
-,TRBJ1-1,-,TRBV19,TGTGCCAGTAGTGGGCTGAATGAAGCTTTCTTT,CASSGLNEAFF
-,TRBJ2-5,-,TRBV6-5,TGTGCCAGCAAGGAGTATCTCCAAGAGACCCAGTACTTC,CASKEYLQETQYF
-,TRBJ1-2,TRBD1,TRBV30,TGTGCCTGGAGTGTACCGGGACAGTACTATGGCTACACCTTC,CAWSVPGQYYGYTF
-,TRBJ1-3,TRBD1,TRBV19,TGTGCCAGTAGTCCACTGGGACAGACCACCTCTGGAAACACCATATATTTT,CASSPLGQTTSGNTIYF
-,TRBJ2-7,-,TRBV10-2,TGCGCCAGCAGGGGCGTTGTCTCCTACGAGCAGTACTTC,CASRGVVSYEQYF
-,TRBJ2-3,TRBD2,TRBV19,TGTGCCAGTAGTACCACCCAGGTTGGGGGGGGAGATACGCAGTATTTT,CASSTTQVGGGDTQYF
-,TRBJ2-3,-,TRBV5-1,TGCGCCAGCAGCTTGGGACTAGGAATGCCAGATACGCAGTATTTT,CASSLGLGMPDTQYF
-,TRBJ1-1,-,TRBV7-6,TGTGCCAGCCTCGCGGGCCCGAACACTGAAGCTTTCTTT,CASLAGPNTEAFF
-,TRBJ2-7,-,TRBV29-1,TGCAGCGCCTCCAGGGCAGTCGGGTACGAGCAGTACTTC,CSASRAVGYEQYF
-,TRBJ2-2,-,TRBV9,TGTGCCAGCAGCGGCGGACTTAACACCGGGGAGCTGTTTTTT,CASSGGLNTGELFF
few,TRBJ2-3,TRBD2,TRBV5-4,TGTGCCAGCAGCCAAGGACTAGCGGGTGCAAATACGCAGTATTTT,CASSQGLAGANTQYF
-,TRBJ2-1,-,TRBV7-2,TGTGCCAGCAGCCAACACCCAGGGGGCGCGGGGGAGTTCTTC,CASSQHPGGAGEFF
-,TRBJ1-1,TRBD1,TRBV6-5,TGTGCCAGTAGGGACAGAAGGAACACTGAAGCTTTCTTT,CASRDRRNTEAFF
-,TRBJ2-1,-,TRBV12-3/TRBV12-4,TGTGCCAGCGGTAGGGGTACCAATGAGCAGTTCTTC,CASGRGTNEQFF
-,TRBJ2-7,-,TRBV6-6,TGTGCCAGCAGTTACTCGTCGGTAGCGGCTAGTCTCGAGCAGTACTTC,CASSYSSVAASLEQYF
-,TRBJ2-7,TRBD2,TRBV6-5,TGTGCCAGCAGTTACTCAACGGGAGGCGCCTACGAGCAGTACTTC,CASSYSTGGAYEQYF
-,TRBJ1-5,TRBD1,TRBV7-9,TGTGCCAGCAGCATGACAGGGGATCAGCCCCAGCATTTT,CASSMTGDQPQHF
-,TRBJ1-2,TRBD1,TRBV2,TGTGCCAGCAGACAGGGGGCCGATTTTGGAGGCTACACCTTC,CASRQGADFGGYTF
-,TRBJ2-3,TRBD1,TRBV4-3,TGCGCCAGCAGCCAAGGACAGGGACACACAGATACGCAGTATTTT,CASSQGQGHTDTQYF
-,TRBJ2-7,-,TRBV6-5,TGTGCCAGCACTGCCAGCGGTCTCTCCTACGAGCAGTACTTC,CASTASGLSYEQYF
-,TRBJ2-5,-,TRBV9,TGTGCCAGCAGCGTAGGGACAGCAGGAGAGACCCAGTACTTC,CASSVGTAGETQYF
-,TRBJ2-3,TRBD1,TRBV28,TGTGCCAGCAGTTTTCCGATCAGACAGGGGTGGGCAGATACGCAGTATTTT,CASSFPIRQGWADTQYF
-,TRBJ2-7,-,TRBV7-2,TGTGCCAGCAGCTTCACCTACGAGCAGTACTTC,CASSFTYEQYF